These 30 T cell receptor beta chains were sequenced from one sample in a study of post-analysis software for immune sequencing data. The study's findings and limits: When patients were compared with controls, roughly five TRBV segments were more frequent, TRBV5-6, TRBV5-1 and TRBV20-1 among them.

These receptors have no identified antigens. Prepared libraries of TCR beta cDNA carried unique molecular identifiers. MiXCR was run by TCRdb on the PCR reads, yielding one entry per CDR3 protein. The table shows some 690,000 distinct CDR3 sequences, with roughly three fifths occurring only once. The specimen was blood. These receptors all stem from a girl aged 2 to 10 with multiple sclerosis.

The J gene is TRBJ1-4, the V gene TRBV7-9; D is unclear. Trimming took off 7 bases at V and 2 bases at J, with 8 bases between the two ends. The CDR3 is 13 residues long. Per germline, CDR1 SEHNR and CDR2 FQNEAQ (reference sequence). DNA of the CDR3: TGTGCCAGCACGGGGAAGACTAATGAAAAACTGTTTTTT. This encodes CASTGKTNEKLFF.

The chain has TRBV5-6 and TRBJ2-2; 9 bases agree with TRBD2. CDR3 length equals 18 residues. Trimming took 0 bases from V and 2 from J; bases not matched to a gene: 8. In germline, CDR1 is SGHDT, CDR2 YYEEEE. DNA of the CDR3: TGTGCCAGCAGCTTGGTGGCGGGGGGGCTCCTCAACACCGGGGAGCTGTTTTTT. Encoded protein: CASSLVAGGLLNTGELFF.

CDR3 DNA: TGTGCCAGCAGCTTAAAGGCGGGAGGGAGTGAGAATGAGCAGTTCTTC. Residues: CASSLKAGGSENEQFF. The chain joins TRBV7-9 to TRBJ2-1, with 9 nucleotides matching TRBD2. CDR3 length equals 16 residues. Germline V CDR1 and CDR2: SEHNR, FQNEAQ (reference sequence). Trimming at V came to 2 bases and at J to 7 bases, leaving 9 bases not matched to a gene.

The V and J genes are TRBV27 and TRBJ1-1; D is possibly TRBD1 (5 bases). V dropped 4 bases and J dropped 2 bases, with 17 bases sitting between them. Germline CDR1 is MNHEY and CDR2 is SMNVEV (reference sequence). The CDR3 spans 16 residues. CDR3 sequence: CASSSSEWRGNTEAFF. CDR3 in DNA: TGTGCCAGCAGTTCCTCCGAGTGGAGGGGCAACACTGAAGCTTTCTTT.

J is TRBJ2-5 and V is TRBV5-1; TRBD1 might be the D (6 bases). The J call is in doubt because the DNA end fits TRBJ2-7 better. CDR1 and CDR2 from the germline V gene are SGHRS and YFSETQ. The CDR3 length is 15 residues. The CDR3 DNA is TGCGCCAGCAGCTCCGATAATCTACAGGGACGCGAGCAGTACTTC. This encodes CASSSDNLQGREQYF.

The gene calls are TRBV7-2 and TRBJ2-3; D not resolved. Trimming left V 4 bases short and J 4 bases short, with 18 bases between. Germline V gives CDR1 SGHTA, CDR2 FQGNSA. CDR3 length: 16 amino acids. The chain's CDR3 is CASSSGRSSPADTQYF. The CDR3 DNA is TGTGCCAGCAGCTCCGGCCGCTCCTCCCCAGCAGATACGCAGTATTTT.

This clonotype was seen a single time. The V gene is TRBV4-2, the J gene TRBJ2-7, with D possibly being TRBD2 (7 bases). The CDR3 runs 15 residues. Germline V gene data show CDR1 as LGHNA and CDR2 as YNFKEQ. Trimming stripped 4 bases from V and 7 bases from J, with 20 bases between. The CDR3 region is CASSLPAGADREQYF. The CDR3 DNA sequence: TGTGCCAGCAGCCTCCCGGCGGGGGCCGACAGAGAGCAGTACTTC.

This clonotype was observed a few times. The chain has TRBV30 and TRBJ2-7, with D perhaps matching TRBD1 (6 bases). This CDR3 spans 12 amino acids. The germline V gene has CDR1 GTSNPN and CDR2 SVGIG (reference sequence). The ends were cut back, 2 bases at V and 3 bases at J, with 8 bases in the middle. In DNA form, the CDR3 reads TGTGCCTGGAGTTTGGACAGCTACGAGCAGTACTTC. This codes for CAWSLDSYEQYF.

The genes are TRBV21-1 and TRBJ1-2; the D call TRBD1 from the table was never checked on the DNA. TRBV21-1 is assigned pseudogene status. CDR3 size: 15 residues. The CDR3 sequence is CASSKRRQNPISYTF. CDR3 nucleotides: TGTGCCAGCAGCAAAAGGCGACAGAACCCTATTAGCTACACCTTC.

V and J are TRBV10-3 and TRBJ1-6; the D gene is possibly TRBD1 (5 bases). This CDR3 region has 13 residues. CDR1 and CDR2 (germline): ENHRY, SYGVKD. Trimming cost V 11 bases and J 7 bases, with 15 bases left between them. The CDR3 nucleotides are TGTGCCTCCCAGGGCAGCCAGAATTCACCCCTCCACTTT. Translating gives CASQGSQNSPLHF.

The CDR3 protein is CASSLGGRVEADTQYF. The CDR3 DNA sequence: TGCGCCAGCAGCTTAGGAGGCAGGGTAGAGGCAGATACGCAGTATTTT. V and J are TRBV5-1 and TRBJ2-3, with D perhaps being TRBD1 or TRBD2 (5 bases each). There are 16 residues in the CDR3. Germline-derived CDR1 and CDR2 are SGHRS and YFSETQ. The germline V and J ends were trimmed by 2 bases and 4 bases, with 17 bases remaining between them.

This sequence joins TRBV4-1 and TRBJ1-2; no firm D call. This CDR3 spans 16 amino acids. The V end was cut by 1 base, the J end by 7 bases, with 19 bases between. Germline CDR1 MGHRA, CDR2 YSYEKL. The CDR3 bases are TGCGCCAGCAGCCAAGTCCAGCCCGGAGATGGGTCTGGCTACACCTTC. Amino acids: CASSQVQPGDGSGYTF.

The rearrangement joins TRBV4-3 to TRBJ2-4, with TRBD1 as a possible D gene (5 bases). Germline V gene data show CDR1 as LGHNA and CDR2 as YSLEER. Trimming stripped 0 bases from V and 0 bases from J, with 15 bases between. This CDR3 contains 18 residues. CDR3 DNA sequence: TGCGCCAGCAGCCAAGATGGAGTTGGACAAGCAGCCAAAAACATTCAGTACTTC. This encodes CASSQDGVGQAAKNIQYF.

This clonotype appeared a few times. The chain carries TRBV7-2 and TRBJ2-1; 10 bases are a match to TRBD2. V shed 2 bases, J shed 4 bases, and the junction held 8 bases outside the gene matches. The CDR3 runs 17 residues. Germline CDR1 reads SGHTA; CDR2 reads FQGNSA. CDR3 nucleotide sequence: TGTGCCAGCAGCTTAAGTAGGCTAGCGGGGGTATACAATGAGCAGTTCTTC. Residues: CASSLSRLAGVYNEQFF.

This chain uses TRBV6-5 with TRBJ1-2; tentatively, D is TRBD1 (5 bases). Per germline, CDR1 MNHEY and CDR2 SVGAGI. Trimming took off 0 bases at V and 8 bases at J, with 19 bases between the two ends. The CDR3 sequence is 16 residues long. CDR3: CASSYSIGERGEGYTF. The CDR3 DNA is TGTGCCAGCAGTTACTCGATAGGGGAGAGGGGTGAAGGCTACACCTTC.

A few counts support this clonotype. The chain is built from TRBV20-1 and TRBJ2-1, with D unresolved. The CDR3 runs to 14 residues. Germline V gene sequence: CDR1 DFQATT, CDR2 SNEGSKA (reference sequence). The V and J ends lost 3 bases and 0 bases respectively, with 9 bases between them. CDR3 sequence reads: CSASLPPSYNEQFF. As DNA, the CDR3 is TGCAGTGCTAGTCTCCCTCCCTCCTACAATGAGCAGTTCTTC.

The chain links TRBV6-1 to TRBJ2-1, with a possible D match to TRBD2 (6 bases). Trimming removed 6 bases at V and 4 bases at J, with 10 bases between. The CDR3 has 13 residues. Germline V gives CDR1 MNHNS, CDR2 SASEGT. CDR3 sequence reads: CASRQTRYNEQFF. Here the CDR3 DNA reads TGTGCCAGCAGGCAGACTAGATACAATGAGCAGTTCTTC.

This clonotype came up many times. The junction does not match germline at one end; this may be a read error. The chain links TRBV5-1 to TRBJ2-3, with D maybe TRBD2 (5 bases). The CDR3 extends over 14 amino acids. From germline, CDR1 is SGHRS and CDR2 YFSETQ. The CDR3 coding sequence is TGCGCCAGCAGCTTGGAGGCGGGCACCGATACGCAGTATTTT. Amino acids: CASSLEAGTDTQYF.

This clonotype showed up just a few times. This chain links TRBV29-1 with TRBJ1-1, with 9 bases matching TRBD1. Trimming cost V 6 bases and J 1 base; bases outside gene matches: 3. Germline CDR1 reads SQVTM; CDR2 reads ANQGSEA. The CDR3 contains 13 residues. The CDR3: CSVWTGANTEAFF. CDR3 nucleotide sequence: TGCAGCGTGTGGACAGGGGCGAACACTGAAGCTTTCTTT.

In its sample, this clonotype was seen a few times. This chain connects TRBV7-2 to TRBJ1-2; 8 positions match TRBD1. After removal of 5 bases from V and 3 bases from J, the junction contained 5 bases not matched to a gene. Germline CDR1 is SGHTA and CDR2 is FQGNSA. The CDR3 length is 14 residues. CDR3 sequence: CASSPDRVDYGYTF. The CDR3 bases are TGTGCCAGCAGCCCGGACAGGGTCGACTATGGCTACACCTTC.

The chain has TRBV7-9 and TRBJ2-1; D possibly corresponds to TRBD2 (5 bases). The length of the CDR3 is 17 residues. Germline V gives CDR1 SEHNR, CDR2 FQNEAQ (reference sequence). Trimming took 10 bases from V and 0 from J, leaving 22 bases between them. DNA of the CDR3: TGTGCCACCCAGCGGCCCGCCCCTGAGAGCTCCTACAATGAGCAGTTCTTC. Translation: CATQRPAPESSYNEQFF.

The chain employs TRBV3-1 and TRBJ2-3, with 7 bases that match TRBD2. Germline trimming cut 1 base from V and 6 bases from J; bases unmatched to any gene: 16. Germline V CDR1 and CDR2: LGHDT, YNNKEL (reference sequence). There are 18 residues in the CDR3. The CDR3 here is CASSQVPLLAGVSDTQYF. The CDR3 DNA is TGTGCCAGCAGCCAAGTGCCCCTCCTGGCGGGAGTCTCCGATACGCAGTATTTT.

This sequence joins TRBV6-5 and TRBJ2-5; D not certain. Germline V gene lookup returns CDR1 MNHEY and CDR2 SVGAGI. The V end was cut by 6 bases, the J end by 5 bases, with 16 bases between. This CDR3 contains 14 residues. The CDR3: CASSPRPLTETQYF. For the CDR3, the DNA is TGTGCCAGCAGCCCACGACCCCTAACGGAGACCCAGTACTTC.

The genes are TRBV9 and TRBJ2-5; D is ambiguous. This CDR3 has 15 amino acids. The germline V and J ends were trimmed by 0 bases and 2 bases, with 11 bases remaining between them. CDR1 is SGDLS, CDR2 YYNGEE, per germline. CDR3 sequence reads: CASSVVVGPQETQYF. The CDR3 nucleotides are TGTGCCAGCAGCGTAGTGGTCGGACCTCAAGAGACCCAGTACTTC.

The chain links TRBV3-1 to TRBJ2-7; either TRBD1 or TRBD2 may fit D (6 bases each). Matching the DNA end better, TRBJ2-5 makes the J call doubtful. The CDR3 extends over 15 amino acids. CDR1 LGHDT and CDR2 YNNKEL come from the germline V gene (reference sequence). CDR3 amino acids: CASSGSGGPGETQYF. The CDR3 region has the DNA TGTGCCAGCAGCGGAAGTGGGGGGCCGGGGGAGACCCAGTACTTC.

This clonotype was detected a few times. The chain is built from TRBV7-2 and TRBJ2-3; 10 positions match TRBD2. After removal of 3 bases from V and 0 bases from J, the junction contained 6 bases not matched to a gene. The CDR3 is 17 amino acids. Germline-derived CDR1 and CDR2 are SGHTA and FQGNSA. The CDR3 protein is CASSFSGGSDSTDTQYF. CDR3 in DNA: TGTGCCAGCAGCTTTAGCGGGGGGTCTGATAGCACAGATACGCAGTATTTT.

The rearrangement links TRBV9 to TRBJ2-3; 10 bases align to TRBD2. The CDR3 spans 15 residues. V was clipped by 7 bases and J by 1 base; unmatched bases: 6. Germline loops: CDR1 SGDLS, CDR2 YYNGEE. CDR3 protein: CASATTSGGTDTQYF. Written as DNA, the CDR3 is TGTGCCAGCGCTACCACTAGCGGGGGCACAGATACGCAGTATTTT.

V is TRBV15 and J is TRBJ1-4; D call uncertain. The germline V gene has CDR1 LNHNV and CDR2 YYDKDF (reference sequence). This CDR3 region has 13 residues. Deletions cut 0 bases from V and 8 bases from J, with 7 bases between. CDR3 nucleotides: TGTGCCACCAGCAGAGAAACGGGAGAAAAACTGTTTTTT. This gives the protein CATSRETGEKLFF.

Turning to this clonotype: One end of the junction fails to match germline, which may point to a read error. This sequence joins TRBV28 and TRBJ1-6; D perhaps matches TRBD1 (6 bases). The CDR3 is 16 amino acids. Germline V gives CDR1 MDHEN, CDR2 SYDVKM. The CDR3 nucleotides are TGTGCCAGCAGCTGGACAGCGAGCTCCCATAATTCACCCCTCCACTTT. Its translation is CASSWTASSHNSPLHF.

Concerning this clonotype itself: Given a much more abundant clone one base away, this may be a read error. The chain is built from TRBV6-2 or TRBV6-3 and TRBJ2-7; 8 positions agree with TRBD2. There are 15 residues in the CDR3. Germline V gives CDR1 MNHEY, CDR2 SVGEGT. V shed 5 bases, J shed 3 bases, and the junction held 9 bases outside the gene matches. CDR3 amino acids: CASSAGGDGHYEQYF. The CDR3 coding sequence is TGTGCCAGCAGTGCGGGGGGAGACGGCCACTACGAGCAGTACTTC.